This is a list of T cell receptor beta chains from one sample in a study of cytomegalovirus exposure and HLA in healthy donors. Method: immunoSEQ multiplex PCR; TCRdb's copy keeps in-frame clones and lacks some. The sample lists about 140,000 clones; around four fifths were seen once. The sequencing sample was made of PBMCs. Receptors were obtained from a man aged 25 to 40 in good health. Both conserved end residues are part of each CDR3.

length | J | V | CDR3
17 | TRBJ2-3 | TRBV2 | CASSDVWGLAGEYTQYF
14 | TRBJ2-1 | TRBV25-1 | CASSDGGGGNEQFF
13 | TRBJ2-1 | TRBV29-1 | CSVGTSSYNEQFF
15 | TRBJ1-3 | TRBV7-9 | CASTSPSGTGNTIYF
12 | TRBJ2-5 | TRBV18 | CASSASEETQYF
14 | TRBJ1-4 | TRBV7-2 | CASSRGATNEKLFF
18 | TRBJ1-1 | TRBV7-2 | CASSPHRGGTLLNTEAFF
15 | TRBJ2-3 | TRBV7-2 | CASSPGTGDPDTQYF
13 | TRBJ1-1 | TRBV7-3 | CASSLSGGPEAFF
15 | TRBJ2-1 | TRBV15 | CATSRGAGRGDEQFF
15 | TRBJ2-5 | TRBV9 | CASSVAGLGAQTQYF
15 | TRBJ1-1 | TRBV6-1 | CASSAQDTDAPEAFF
16 | TRBJ1-2 | TRBV6-5 | CASSYVQGGVNYGYTF
15 | TRBJ2-7 | TRBV7-9 | CASSPPGAGGYEQYF
15 | TRBJ2-7 | TRBV5-1 | CASSPTPTSGSLGDF
15 | TRBJ1-5 | TRBV28 | CASSKRESGNQPQHF
15 | TRBJ2-1 | TRBV28 | CASSPYRGRFEEQFF
16 | TRBJ2-1 | TRBV4-1 | CASSQHLAEGYNEQFF
13 | TRBJ2-7 | TRBV29-1 | CSVDGRGDYEQYF
15 | TRBJ2-2 | TRBV7-9 | CASSRVGGDPGELFF
16 | TRBJ2-3 | TRBV27 | CASSSWTSGRTDTQYF
13 | TRBJ2-5 | TRBV7-5 | CVRMGLHQETQYF
18 | TRBJ2-3 | TRBV7-9 | CASSSTTGLAGFSDTQYF
12 | TRBJ2-1 | TRBV11-3 | CASSTLPREQFF
15 | TRBJ1-3 | TRBV14 | CASSPERTGWDTIYF
15 | TRBJ2-7 | TRBV18 | CASSPPRAGALEQYF
13 | TRBJ1-4 | TRBV28 | CASRDRVVEKLFF
13 | TRBJ2-1 | TRBV11-3 | CASSLVLQAMSFF
19 | TRBJ2-1 | TRBV10-1 | CASSSKGLAGGGSYNEQFF
15 | TRBJ1-5 | TRBV19 | CASRGAHTAGQPQHF
16 | TRBJ2-1 | TRBV28 | CASSPWTSGNYNEQFF
17 | TRBJ2-1 | TRBV18 | CASSPPGPGRVGNEQFF
13 | TRBJ2-1 | TRBV10-2 | CASGDRVPDEQFF
12 | TRBJ1-5 | TRBV6-6 | CASSGRISSQHF
15 | TRBJ2-3 | TRBV18 | CASSPMAQGTDTQYF
15 | TRBJ1-1 | TRBV6-5 | CASSPFRQKNTEAFF
12 | TRBJ2-7 | TRBV25-1 | CASSGHTNEQYF
14 | TRBJ2-7 | TRBV27 | CASSRTSGAYEQYF
15 | TRBJ2-1 | TRBV4-3 | CASSQVTRTPNEQFF
15 | TRBJ2-5 | TRBV6-5 | CASTPFGGSQETQYF
14 | TRBJ2-1 | TRBV7-9 | CASSLASVNNEQFF
15 | TRBJ2-7 | TRBV6-5 | CASRSELAGDHEQYF
18 | TRBJ2-5 | TRBV15 | CATRHLTGRLADQETQYF
17 | TRBJ2-7 | TRBV13 | CASSGGTGNRWTYEQYF
13 | TRBJ2-1 | TRBV7-9 | CASLKPGNNEQFF
15 | TRBJ2-5 | TRBV29-1 | CSGGEGDGFLETQYF